This T cell receptor (beta chain) was recovered during a study of T-cell reconstitution after alpha-beta-depleted transplantation in children (dated by TCRdb to the mid-2010s). With regard to the full study: T-cell immune reconstitution after TCRalphabeta/CD19-depleted allogeneic hematopoietic cell transplantation in children was quantitatively tracked in the study by means of TCR repertoire profiling.

Receptors were amplified or captured by PCR. The sequencer was an Illumina HiSeq 2500. TCR libraries were prepared with molecular barcoding, using unique molecular identifiers to normalize TCRbeta repertoire quantification. TCRdb's own reprocessing of the public reads used fastp at Q25 and MiXCR and kept productive beta chains. A single entry per CDR3 protein holds the most common genes and DNA from its merged rows. This sample holds some 640,000 distinct CDR3 sequences; 15% to 20% were observed only once. The top ten constitute 0.85% to 1.3% of the sample. V gives up 4 bases and J gives up 5 bases, and the segment between their germline ends measures 17 bases. From a lookup of the germline V gene, CDR1 and CDR2 are ENHRY and SYGVKD. From the cysteine through the phenylalanine, the CDR3 covers 15 amino acids. The sequence is cut down to CDR3 DNA, 45 bases in frame from base 1. This clonotype was recorded many times. The target of this receptor is not known. Base qualities were left out, and no much larger clone turns up one base away.

The TCR comes from a human donor who donated a stem cell graft to a child with acute myeloid leukemia. The sequence is built from TRBV10-3 and TRBJ1-2; the D segment could be TRBD1, given 5 matching bases. Sequenced material: PBMCs from the stem cell graft donor, taken from the stem cell graft. The DNA sequence follows: TGTGCCATCAGTGCCGACAGCTTAATACCTTATGGCTACACCTTC. Protein translation: CAISADSLIPYGYTF.